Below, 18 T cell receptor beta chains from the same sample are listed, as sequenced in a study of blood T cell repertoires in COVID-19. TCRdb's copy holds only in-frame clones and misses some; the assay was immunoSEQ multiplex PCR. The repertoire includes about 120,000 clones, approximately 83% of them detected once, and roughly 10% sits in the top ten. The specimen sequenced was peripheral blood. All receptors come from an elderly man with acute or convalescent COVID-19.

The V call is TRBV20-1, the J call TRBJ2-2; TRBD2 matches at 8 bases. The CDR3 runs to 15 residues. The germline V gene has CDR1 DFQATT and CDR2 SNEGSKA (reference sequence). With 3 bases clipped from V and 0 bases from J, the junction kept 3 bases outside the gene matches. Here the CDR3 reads CSASGGRTNTGELFF. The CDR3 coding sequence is TGCAGTGCTAGTGGCGGGAGGACGAACACCGGGGAGCTGTTTTTT.

The CDR3 DNA reads TGTGCCAGCAGCGTAGATGGACAGGGGGCAGGTGGCTACACCTTC. It translates to CASSVDGQGAGGYTF. The chain combines TRBV9 with TRBJ1-2; TRBD1 aligns across 11 bases. CDR3 length: 15 amino acids. After removal of 0 bases from V and 7 bases from J, the junction contained 5 bases not matched to a gene. Germline V CDR1 and CDR2: SGDLS, YYNGEE.

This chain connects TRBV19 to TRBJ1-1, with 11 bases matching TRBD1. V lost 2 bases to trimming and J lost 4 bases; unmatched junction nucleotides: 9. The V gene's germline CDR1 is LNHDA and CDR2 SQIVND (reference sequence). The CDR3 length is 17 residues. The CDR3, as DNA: TGTGCCAGTAGTATAAGGACAGGGGGCGCGTTGGTCACTGAAGCTTTCTTT. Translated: CASSIRTGGALVTEAFF.

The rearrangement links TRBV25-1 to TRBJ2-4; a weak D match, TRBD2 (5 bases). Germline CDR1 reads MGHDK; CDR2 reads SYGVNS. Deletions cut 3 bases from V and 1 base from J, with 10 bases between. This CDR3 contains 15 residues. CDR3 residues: CASSDPGKAKNIQYF. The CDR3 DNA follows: TGTGCCAGCAGTGACCCGGGGAAGGCCAAAAACATTCAGTACTTC.

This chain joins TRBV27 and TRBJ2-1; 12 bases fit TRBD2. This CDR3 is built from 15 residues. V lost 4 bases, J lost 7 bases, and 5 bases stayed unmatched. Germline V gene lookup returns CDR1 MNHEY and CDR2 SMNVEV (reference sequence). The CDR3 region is CASSSLAGGLNEQFF. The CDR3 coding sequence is TGTGCCAGCAGTTCGCTAGCGGGAGGGTTGAATGAGCAGTTCTTC.

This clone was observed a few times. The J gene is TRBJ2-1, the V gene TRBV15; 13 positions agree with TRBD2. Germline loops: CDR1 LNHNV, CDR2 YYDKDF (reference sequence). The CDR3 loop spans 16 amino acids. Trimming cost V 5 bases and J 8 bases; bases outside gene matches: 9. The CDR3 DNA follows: TGTGCCACCAGCGGTAGCGGACTAGCGGGAGTTGATGAGCAGTTCTTC. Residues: CATSGSGLAGVDEQFF.

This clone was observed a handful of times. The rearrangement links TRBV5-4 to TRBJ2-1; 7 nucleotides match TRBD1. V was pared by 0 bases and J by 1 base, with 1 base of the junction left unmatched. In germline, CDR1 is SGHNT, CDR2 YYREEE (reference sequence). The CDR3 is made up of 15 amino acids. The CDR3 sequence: CASSLDRGSYNEQFF. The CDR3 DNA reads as TGTGCCAGCAGCTTGGACAGGGGTTCCTACAATGAGCAGTTCTTC.

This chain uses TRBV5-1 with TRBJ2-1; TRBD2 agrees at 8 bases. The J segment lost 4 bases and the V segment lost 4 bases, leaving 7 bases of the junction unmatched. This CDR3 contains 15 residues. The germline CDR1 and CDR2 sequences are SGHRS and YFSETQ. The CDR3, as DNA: TGCGCCAGCAGCGTTGGCGGGGGGCCTTACAATGAGCAGTTCTTC. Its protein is CASSVGGGPYNEQFF. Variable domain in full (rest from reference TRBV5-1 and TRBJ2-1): KAGVTQTPRYLIKTRGQQVTLSCSPISGHRSVSWYQQTPGQGLQFLFEYFSETQRNKGNFPGRFSGRQFSNSRSEMNVSTLELGDSALYLCASSVGGGPYNEQFFGPGTRLTVL.

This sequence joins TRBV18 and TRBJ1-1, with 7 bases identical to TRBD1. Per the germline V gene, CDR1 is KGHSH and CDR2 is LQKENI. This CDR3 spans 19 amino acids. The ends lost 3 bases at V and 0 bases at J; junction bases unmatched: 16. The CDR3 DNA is TGTGCCAGCTCACCTCGATTTGGGGCAGGGGGAACAATGAACACTGAAGCTTTCTTT. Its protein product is CASSPRFGAGGTMNTEAFF.

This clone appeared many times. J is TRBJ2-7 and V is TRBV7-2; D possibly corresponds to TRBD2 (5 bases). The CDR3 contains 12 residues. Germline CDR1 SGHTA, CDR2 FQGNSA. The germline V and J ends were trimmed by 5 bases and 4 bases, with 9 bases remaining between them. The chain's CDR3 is CASSGEWYEQYF. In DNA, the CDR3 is TGTGCCAGCAGCGGGGAGTGGTACGAGCAGTACTTC.

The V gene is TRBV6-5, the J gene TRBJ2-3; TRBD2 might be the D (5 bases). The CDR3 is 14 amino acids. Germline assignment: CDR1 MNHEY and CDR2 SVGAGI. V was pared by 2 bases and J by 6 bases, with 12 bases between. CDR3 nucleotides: TGTGCCAGCAGTTACGTCGGGGTGGGGGATACGCAGTATTTT. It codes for CASSYVGVGDTQYF.

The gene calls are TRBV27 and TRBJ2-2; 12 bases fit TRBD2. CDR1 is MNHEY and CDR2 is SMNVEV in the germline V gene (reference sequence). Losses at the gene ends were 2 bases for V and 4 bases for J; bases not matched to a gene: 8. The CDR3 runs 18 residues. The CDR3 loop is CASSLSRLAGGPTGELFF. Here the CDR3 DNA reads TGTGCCAGCAGTTTAAGTCGGCTAGCGGGAGGGCCCACCGGGGAGCTGTTTTTT.

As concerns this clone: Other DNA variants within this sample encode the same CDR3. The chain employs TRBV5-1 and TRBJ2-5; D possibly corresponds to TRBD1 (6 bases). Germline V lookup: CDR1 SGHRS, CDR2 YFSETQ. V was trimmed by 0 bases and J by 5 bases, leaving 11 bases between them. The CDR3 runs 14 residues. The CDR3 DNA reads TGCGCCAGCAGCTTGGCCGGGCAGGGGGAGACCCAGTACTTC. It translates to CASSLAGQGETQYF.

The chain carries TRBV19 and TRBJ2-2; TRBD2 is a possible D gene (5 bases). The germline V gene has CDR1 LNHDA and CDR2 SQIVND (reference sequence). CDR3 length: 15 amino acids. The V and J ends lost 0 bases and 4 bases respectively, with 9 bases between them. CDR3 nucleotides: TGTGCCAGTAGTATAGAGCTCCGGGGCACCGGGGAGCTGTTTTTT. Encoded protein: CASSIELRGTGELFF.

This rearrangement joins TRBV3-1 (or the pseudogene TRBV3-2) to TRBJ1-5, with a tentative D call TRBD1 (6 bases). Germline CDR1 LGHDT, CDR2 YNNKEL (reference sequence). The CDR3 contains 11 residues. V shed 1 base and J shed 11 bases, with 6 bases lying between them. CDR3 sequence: CASSQGDTQHF. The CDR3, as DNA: TGTGCCAGCAGCCAAGGGGACACCCAGCATTTT.

Here the CDR3 DNA reads TGTGCCAGCAGCGTAAAAAAACCGGGACAGGGGGCAATCACCGGGGAGCTGTTTTTT. Encoded protein: CASSVKKPGQGAITGELFF. The V call is TRBV5-4, the J call TRBJ2-2; TRBD1 aligns across 12 bases. The CDR3 runs 19 residues. V trimming: 4 bases; J trimming: 4 bases; junction bases outside the gene matches: 14. Germline CDR1 reads SGHNT; CDR2 reads YYREEE (reference sequence).

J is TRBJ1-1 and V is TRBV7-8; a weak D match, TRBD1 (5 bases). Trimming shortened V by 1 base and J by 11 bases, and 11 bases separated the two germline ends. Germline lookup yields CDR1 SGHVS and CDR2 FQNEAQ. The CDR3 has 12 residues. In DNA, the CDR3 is TGTGCCAGCAGCTTAGACCTGGGGGGTGCTTTCTTT. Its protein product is CASSLDLGGAFF.

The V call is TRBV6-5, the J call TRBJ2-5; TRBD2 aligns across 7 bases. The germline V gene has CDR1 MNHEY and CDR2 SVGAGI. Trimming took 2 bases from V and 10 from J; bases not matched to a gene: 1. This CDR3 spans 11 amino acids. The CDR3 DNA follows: TGTGCCAGCAGTTACGCGGGGGACCAGTACTTC. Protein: CASSYAGDQYF.